These T cell receptor beta chains were read from a single sample in a study of quantifying T cell responses using KT2 cells. TCRdb reprocessed the UMI-ligation and nested PCR reads via MiXCR and lists one record per CDR3 protein. The data contain approximately 50,000 distinct CDR3 sequences, 9.5% to 13% of them singletons. The specimen was PBMCs spiked with cells of the T cell clone KT2. These receptors originate from a human donor. Both conserved end residues are part of each CDR3. A D gene is named only where the DNA matches it firmly. A clone size is listed for some rows: how often the clone was seen (once, few, many), or a class if it is expanded.

few,TRBJ1-4,TRBV20-1,-,CSAQRGGQVEKLFF,TGCAGTGCCCAACGAGGGGGGCAGGTCGAAAAACTGTTTTTT
few,TRBJ1-1,TRBV12-3/TRBV12-4,-,CASSFSRGWEAFF,TGTGCCAGCAGTTTTTCGAGGGGGTGGGAAGCTTTCTTT
-,TRBJ2-3,TRBV7-6,-,CASSLGASQYF,TGTGCCAGCAGCTTAGGTGCATCGCAGTATTTT
medium-sized,TRBJ2-1,TRBV6-1,TRBD1,CASSEAAGTGYNEQFF,TGTGCCAGCAGTGAAGCTGCCGGGACAGGCTACAATGAGCAGTTCTTC
few,TRBJ2-5,TRBV7-9,TRBD1,CASSRDRGQETQYF,TGTGCCAGCAGCCGGGACAGGGGGCAAGAGACCCAGTACTTC
few,TRBJ1-4,TRBV30,-,CANGVAGGKLFF,TGTGCCAACGGCGTGGCCGGGGGAAAACTGTTTTTT
few,TRBJ1-3,TRBV11-2,TRBD1,CASSPRQGSGNTIYF,TGTGCCAGCAGCCCCCGACAGGGTTCAGGAAACACCATATATTTT
few,TRBJ1-1,TRBV7-2,-,CASSLAGSNTEAFF,TGTGCCAGCAGCTTAGCAGGGTCGAACACTGAAGCTTTCTTT
-,TRBJ2-5,TRBV24-1,-,CATSDLGGGPETQYF,TGTGCCACCAGTGATTTGGGGGGGGGGCCGGAGACCCAGTACTTC
few,TRBJ1-4,TRBV20-1,-,CSARDGPGGGKLFF,TGCAGTGCTAGAGACGGTCCCGGCGGAGGAAAACTGTTTTTT
-,TRBJ2-3,TRBV12-3/TRBV12-4,-,CASSESVPRNTQYF,TGTGCCAGCAGCGAGTCAGTGCCCCGTAATACGCAGTATTTT
-,TRBJ1-1,TRBV30,TRBD1,CAWSQGATDTEAFF,TGTGCCTGGAGTCAGGGGGCTACGGACACTGAAGCTTTCTTT
-,TRBJ1-2,TRBV6-5,-,CASSSGSGIYGYTF,TGTGCCAGCAGTTCAGGGTCCGGGATTTATGGCTACACCTTC
few,TRBJ2-6,TRBV7-8,-,CASSLGSSGANVLTF,TGTGCCAGCAGCTTAGGAAGCTCTGGGGCCAACGTCCTGACTTTC
-,TRBJ1-2,TRBV6-2/TRBV6-3,-,CASTTGSGLANGYTF,TGTGCCAGCACCACCGGTTCCGGCCTGGCGAATGGCTACACCTTC
once,TRBJ1-6,TRBV4-1,-,CASSQGGAGGYNSPLHF,TGCGCCAGCAGCCAAGGAGGGGCCGGGGGCTATAATTCACCCCTCCACTTT
few,TRBJ2-1,TRBV4-1,TRBD2,CASSQEGLAGGEQFF,TGCGCCAGCAGCCAAGAGGGACTAGCGGGTGGAGAGCAGTTCTTC
many,TRBJ2-1,TRBV4-2,-,CASSQVAGVVAYNEQFF,TGTGCCAGCAGCCAAGTCGCAGGGGTCGTCGCCTACAATGAGCAGTTCTTC
many,TRBJ2-3,TRBV4-2,TRBD2,CASSQQTSGSADTQYF,TGTGCCAGCAGCCAGCAGACTAGCGGGAGTGCAGATACGCAGTATTTT
few,TRBJ1-1,TRBV7-9,-,CASSFVVAEAFF,TGTGCCAGCAGCTTCGTAGTCGCTGAAGCTTTCTTT
-,TRBJ2-5,TRBV5-4,-,CASSLTGMETQYF,TGTGCCAGCAGCCTGACCGGGATGGAGACCCAGTACTTC
few,TRBJ2-7,TRBV9,-,CASSVAPTSTYEQYF,TGTGCCAGCAGCGTAGCCCCGACTTCAACCTACGAGCAGTACTTC
few,TRBJ2-3,TRBV7-9,TRBD2,CASSLATSGGVDTQYF,TGTGCCAGCAGCTTAGCTACCAGCGGGGGTGTCGATACGCAGTATTTT
few,TRBJ2-6,TRBV30,-,CAWSVQAGANVLTF,TGTGCCTGGAGTGTTCAAGCAGGGGCCAACGTCCTGACTTTC
few,TRBJ1-2,TRBV2,TRBD1,CASSPRQGAFSNYGYTF,TGTGCCAGCAGTCCACGACAGGGGGCCTTCTCTAACTATGGCTACACCTTC
many,TRBJ2-3,TRBV15,-,CATSREDSPTDTQYF,TGTGCCACCAGCAGAGAGGACTCACCTACAGATACGCAGTATTTT
many,TRBJ2-2,TRBV20-1,-,CSAFLTGELFF,TGCAGTGCCTTCCTCACCGGGGAGCTGTTTTTT
-,TRBJ2-7,TRBV14,TRBD1,CASSQDLDRVAYF,TGTGCCAGCAGCCAAGACCTAGACAGGGTGGCGTACTTC
-,TRBJ2-1,TRBV5-1,TRBD2,CASSLAGTSYNEQFF,TGCGCCAGCAGCTTGGCTGGGACTAGTTACAATGAGCAGTTCTTC